This T cell receptor beta chain was obtained from a study of blood T cell repertoires in COVID-19. Original analysis: Using reference gene primer amplification, nucleated cell counts were estimated. Profiled with immunoSEQ multiplex PCR; TCRdb holds only in-frame clones, not every one. V and J calls and clone size are those listed in that table; D and trimming were worked out from the DNA. Of a few hundred thousand clones listed, about 86% are singletons. Seattle enrolled patients during active infection and tracked them longitudinally. The sequencing input was peripheral blood. The TCR comes from a person aged 65 to 85 with COVID-19, enrolled during active disease.

The CDR3 DNA sequence: TGTGCCAGCAGCTTAGGAGACAGGGAATCCGGGGAGCTGTTTTTT. It codes for CASSLGDRESGELFF. The chain joins TRBV7-9 to TRBJ2-2; the match to TRBD1 covers 7 bases. Germline V gene data show CDR1 as SEHNR and CDR2 as FQNEAQ (reference sequence). J gave up 6 bases and V 1 base, and 5 bases lay outside the gene matches. This CDR3 comprises 15 residues.